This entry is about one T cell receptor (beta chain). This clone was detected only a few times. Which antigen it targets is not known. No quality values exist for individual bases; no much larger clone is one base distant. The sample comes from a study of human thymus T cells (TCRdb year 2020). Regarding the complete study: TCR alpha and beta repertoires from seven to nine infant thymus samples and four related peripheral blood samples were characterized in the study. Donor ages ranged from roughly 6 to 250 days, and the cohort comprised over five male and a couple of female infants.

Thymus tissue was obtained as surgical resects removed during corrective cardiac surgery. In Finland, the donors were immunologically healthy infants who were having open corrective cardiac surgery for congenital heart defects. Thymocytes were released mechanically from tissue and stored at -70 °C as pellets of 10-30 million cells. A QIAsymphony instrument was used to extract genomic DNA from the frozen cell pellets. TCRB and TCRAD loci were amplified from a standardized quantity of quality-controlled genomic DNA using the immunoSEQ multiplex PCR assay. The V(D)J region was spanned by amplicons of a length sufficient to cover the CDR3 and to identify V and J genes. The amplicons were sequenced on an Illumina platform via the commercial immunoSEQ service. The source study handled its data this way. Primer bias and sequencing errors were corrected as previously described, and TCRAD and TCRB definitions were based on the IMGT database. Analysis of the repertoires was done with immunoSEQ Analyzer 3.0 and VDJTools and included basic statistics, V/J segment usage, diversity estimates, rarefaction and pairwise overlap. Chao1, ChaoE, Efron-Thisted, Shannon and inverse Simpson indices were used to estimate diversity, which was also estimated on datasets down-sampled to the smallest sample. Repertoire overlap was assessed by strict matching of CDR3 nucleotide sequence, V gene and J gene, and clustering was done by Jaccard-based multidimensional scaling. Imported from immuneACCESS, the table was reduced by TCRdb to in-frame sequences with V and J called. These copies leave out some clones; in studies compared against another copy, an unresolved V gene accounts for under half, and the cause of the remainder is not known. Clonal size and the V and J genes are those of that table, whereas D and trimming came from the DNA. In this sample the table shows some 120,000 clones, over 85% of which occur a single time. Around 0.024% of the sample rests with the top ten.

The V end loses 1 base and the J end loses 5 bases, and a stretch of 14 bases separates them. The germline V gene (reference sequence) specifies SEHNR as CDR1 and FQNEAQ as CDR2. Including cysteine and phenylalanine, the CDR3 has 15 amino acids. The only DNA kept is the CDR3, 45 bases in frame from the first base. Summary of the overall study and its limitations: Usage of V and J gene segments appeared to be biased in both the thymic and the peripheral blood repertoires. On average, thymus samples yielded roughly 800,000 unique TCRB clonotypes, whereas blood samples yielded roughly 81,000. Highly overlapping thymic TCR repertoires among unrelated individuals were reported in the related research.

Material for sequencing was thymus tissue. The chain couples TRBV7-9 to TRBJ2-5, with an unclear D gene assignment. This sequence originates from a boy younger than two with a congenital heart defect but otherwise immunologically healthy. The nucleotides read TGTGCCAGCAGCTTAGTCCTTGGAGTTCAGGAGACCCAGTACTTC. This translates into CASSLVLGVQETQYF.